This TCR beta chain derives from a study of T cells after yellow fever vaccination. About the research overall: SMART-Seq v4 Ultra Low Input prepared the low-cell-number fractions.

Trimming pared 4 bases from V and 2 bases from J, leaving 7 bases between. This CDR3 comprises 12 residues. Germline V lookup: CDR1 SQVTM, CDR2 ANQGSEA. Findings and caveats of the study: Sorted repertoires could include abundant contaminating clonotypes from bulk cells. Across the CD4 and CD8 compartments, a small share of clonotypes was present in both.

TCRdb used MiXCR to reprocess the 5' RACE reads, holding one entry per CDR3 protein. The top ten clones hold roughly 0.5% of a sample with 300,000 or so distinct CDR3 sequences, roughly 13% of them seen once. To note about this clonotype: Its specificity is not known.

Sequenced material: CD4+ T cells sorted from PBMCs, taken 45 days after the yellow fever booster vaccination. The chain combines TRBV29-1 with TRBJ2-3, with D unresolved. The receptor was derived from a man aged 25 to 40 who received the YFV17D yellow fever vaccine. CDR3: CSVGRVTDTQYF. CDR3 nucleotide sequence: TGCAGCGTTGGCCGGGTCACAGATACGCAGTATTTT.